This T cell receptor (beta chain) stems from a study of T cells in Graves' hyperthyroidism and ophthalmopathy. This clonotype appeared many times. Amplification targeted TCR beta CDR3 regions from RNA transcripts. Primed by the HTBI set, a first-round RT-PCR was run on the TCR CDR3. TCRdb itself ran the multiplex PCR reads through MiXCR, one entry per CDR3 protein. This table has more than 500,000 distinct CDR3 sequences, 15% to 20% appearing once. CDR1 is SGHTA, CDR2 FQGNSA, per germline. CDR3 size: 15 residues. V was clipped by 1 base and J by 5 bases; unmatched bases: 8. This sequence was found in a woman in her thirties with Graves' hyperthyroidism. The chain links TRBV7-2 to TRBJ2-7; 7 nucleotides line up with TRBD1. The sequencing sample was made of blood. CDR3 region: CASSLEGALFHEQYF. Here the CDR3 DNA reads TGTGCCAGCAGCTTAGAGGGGGCGCTTTTCCACGAGCAGTACTTC.